This TCR beta chain comes out of a study of shared clonotypes between healthy human individuals. Study-wide results and caveats: Against clonotypes common to all four donors, non-shared ones had lower generation probabilities.

Naive CD8 cells, CD45RO-negative and positively selected for CCR7, excluded terminally differentiated effector memory CD45RA+ cells. Nashville, Tennessee was home to all donors, who were Caucasian adults. The sorted-subset replicate PCRs were given 150 to 250 ng DNA, which is around 29,000 T cell genomes. Authors' methods: From ImmunoSEQ came sequences covering only the junction and carrying no quality scores, so filtering differed. The protocol was immunoSEQ multiplex PCR, while the TCRdb copy is restricted to in-frame clones and leaves out a portion. V and J calls and clone size are given by that table; D and trimming were obtained from the DNA. The sample holds approximately 600,000 clones; about 95% are singletons and the top ten take about 0.11%. CDR3 length equals 14 residues. CDR1 and CDR2 (germline): MNHNY, SVGAGI (reference sequence). V lost 0 bases and J lost 9, with 12 bases in between.

Of note for this clone: The antigen is not known.

Sequencing was carried out using naive CD8+ T cells sorted from blood. The rearrangement joins TRBV6-6 to TRBJ2-1, with a possible D match to TRBD2 (5 bases). The TCR comes from a woman younger than 45 in good health. The CDR3 region is CASSYSASLGEQFF. The DNA for the CDR3 is TGTGCCAGCAGTTACTCGGCTAGCCTGGGTGAGCAGTTCTTC.